This T cell receptor beta chain came from a study of CD8+ T cells in alopecia areata. Sequencing relied on a cDNA template that was reverse transcribed from extracted RNA. Assay: immunoSEQ multiplex PCR; the TCRdb copy retains only in-frame clones and omits some. Of over 120,000 clones listed, roughly 64% are singletons. Researchers gathered lesional scalp punch biopsies and peripheral blood from patients with alopecia areata. The CDR3 is made up of 15 amino acids. Germline lookup yields CDR1 MGHDK and CDR2 SYGVNS. The V gene lost 3 bases and the J gene lost 7 bases, with 13 bases spanning the gap. V and J are TRBV25-1 and TRBJ1-6, with D perhaps TRBD1 (5 bases). This clonotype was sampled from a human donor with alopecia areata. The material was CD4+ T cells sorted from blood, obtained at week 0. The CDR3 is CASSEPGGPNSPLHF. CDR3 nucleotide sequence: TGTGCCAGCAGTGAGCCCGGGGGACCCAATTCACCCCTCCACTTT.